The 2 T cell receptor beta chains below all came from one sample that was sequenced in a study of CD8 T cells in Susac syndrome. RNA in amounts of about 0.45 to 1 ug was reverse transcribed with random hexamers. TCRdb re-derived calls from the immunoSEQ multiplex PCR reads in MiXCR, one entry per CDR3 protein. The sample lists roughly 150,000 distinct CDR3 sequences, 92% occurring once. Sequencing was carried out using CD4+ T cells from PBMCs. These receptors all come from a human donor in good health.

The genes are TRBV5-1 and TRBJ2-5, with TRBD2 identical over 13 bases. Germline-derived CDR1 and CDR2 are SGHRS and YFSETQ. The CDR3 has 16 amino acids. J gave up 4 bases and V 3 bases, and 6 bases lay outside the gene matches. This CDR3 is CASSSLGLAGSETQYF. In nucleotides, the CDR3 is TGCGCCAGCAGCTCCCTGGGACTAGCGGGATCAGAGACCCAGTACTTC.

In this sample, this clonotype turned up once. The chain employs TRBV2 and TRBJ2-7; D is unclear. The CDR3 runs 17 residues. The V end lost 5 bases, the J end lost 2 bases, and 22 bases lay between the germline ends. In germline, CDR1 is SNHLY, CDR2 FYNNEI. The CDR3 nucleotides read TGTGCCAGCAGTTCCCGGGCCGTAGGGTTTAAGCCCTACGAGCAGTACTTC. Its translation: CASSSRAVGFKPYEQYF. Supplemented by reference TRBV2 and TRBJ2-7, the full variable domain reads EPEVTQTPSHQVTQMGQEVILRCVPISNHLYFYWYRQILGQKVEFLVSFYNNEISEKSEIFDDQFSVERPDGSNFTLKIRSTKLEDSAMYFCASSSRAVGFKPYEQYFGPGTRLTVT.